This T cell receptor (beta chain) emerged from a study of blood T cell repertoires in COVID-19. Across the study: Sites across the United States, Italy and Spain contributed samples from acute and convalescent COVID-19. T cells, B-cell-depleted T cells, or PBMCs provided the cDNA or gDNA that served as material.

Original methodology: Scientists estimated how many nucleated cells there were by amplifying reference gene primers. The assay was immunoSEQ multiplex PCR, and TCRdb's table has in-frame clones only and misses some. V, J and clone size are those of that table, while D and trimming were read from the DNA. The profile covers roughly 140,000 clones, with around 80% appearing a single time and approximately 3.4% taken by the ten largest. V lost 1 base and J 8 bases, leaving 8 bases between the germline ends. CDR1 SGHTA and CDR2 FQGNSA come from the germline V gene. This CDR3 comprises 12 residues. V gene TRBV7-2 combines with J gene TRBJ1-2; D remains ambiguous. Sequenced material: peripheral blood. The receptor comes from a man between 65 and 85 years old who had recovered from COVID-19. This CDR3 is CASSLVSIGYTF. The CDR3, as DNA: TGTGCCAGCAGCTTAGTTTCAATCGGCTACACCTTC.